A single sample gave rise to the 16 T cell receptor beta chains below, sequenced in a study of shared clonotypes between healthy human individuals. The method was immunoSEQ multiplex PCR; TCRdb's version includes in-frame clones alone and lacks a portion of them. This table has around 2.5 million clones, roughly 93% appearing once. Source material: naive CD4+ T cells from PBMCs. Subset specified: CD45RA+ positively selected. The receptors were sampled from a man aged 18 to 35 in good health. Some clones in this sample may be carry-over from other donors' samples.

The CDR3 sequence: CASSSGTAREQYF. The CDR3 DNA reads TGCGCCAGCAGCTCCGGGACGGCTCGCGAGCAGTACTTC. The chain has TRBV5-1 and TRBJ2-7, with D perhaps TRBD1 or TRBD2 (5 bases each). The CDR3 covers 13 residues. V shed 3 bases and J shed 6 bases, with 13 bases lying between them. Germline V gene lookup returns CDR1 SGHRS and CDR2 YFSETQ.

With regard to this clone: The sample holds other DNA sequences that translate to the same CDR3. Written as DNA, the CDR3 is TGTGCCAGTAGTATCTCGGGGTTTGGCTACGAGCAGTACTTC. It is translated as CASSISGFGYEQYF. The chain uses TRBV19 and TRBJ2-7; D may be TRBD2 (5 bases). Germline loops: CDR1 LNHDA, CDR2 SQIVND (reference sequence). V lost 3 bases to trimming and J lost 3 bases, with 12 bases between them. This CDR3 has 14 residues.

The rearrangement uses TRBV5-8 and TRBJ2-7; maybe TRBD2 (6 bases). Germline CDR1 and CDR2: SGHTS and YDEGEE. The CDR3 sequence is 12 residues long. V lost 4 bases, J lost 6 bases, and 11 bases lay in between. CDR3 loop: CASSQRVGEQYF. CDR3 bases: TGTGCCAGCAGCCAGCGGGTCGGCGAGCAGTACTTC.

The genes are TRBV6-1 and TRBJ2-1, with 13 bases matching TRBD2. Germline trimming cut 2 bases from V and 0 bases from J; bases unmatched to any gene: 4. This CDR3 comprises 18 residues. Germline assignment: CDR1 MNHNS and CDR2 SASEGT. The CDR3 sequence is CASSELGLAGSSYNEQFF. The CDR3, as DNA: TGTGCCAGCAGTGAATTGGGACTAGCGGGGTCCTCCTACAATGAGCAGTTCTTC.

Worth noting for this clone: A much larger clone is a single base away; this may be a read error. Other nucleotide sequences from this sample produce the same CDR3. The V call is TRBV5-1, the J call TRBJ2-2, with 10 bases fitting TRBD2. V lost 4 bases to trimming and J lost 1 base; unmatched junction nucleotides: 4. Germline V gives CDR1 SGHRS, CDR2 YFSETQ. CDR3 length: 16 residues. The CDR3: CASSPRLAGNTGELFF. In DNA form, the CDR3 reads TGCGCCAGCAGCCCGCGACTAGCGGGGAACACCGGGGAGCTGTTTTTT.

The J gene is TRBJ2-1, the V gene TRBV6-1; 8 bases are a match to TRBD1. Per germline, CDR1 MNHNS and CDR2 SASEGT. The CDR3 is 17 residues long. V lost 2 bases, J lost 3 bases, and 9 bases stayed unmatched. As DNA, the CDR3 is TGTGCCAGCAGTGAATTTGGTACAGGGGGGATCTACAATGAGCAGTTCTTC. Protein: CASSEFGTGGIYNEQFF.

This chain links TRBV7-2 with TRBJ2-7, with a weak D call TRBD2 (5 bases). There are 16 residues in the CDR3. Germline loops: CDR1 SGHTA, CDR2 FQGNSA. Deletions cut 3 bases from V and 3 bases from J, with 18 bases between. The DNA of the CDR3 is TGTGCCAGCAGCTTTGACTTGGACTCTGGGTACTACGAGCAGTACTTC. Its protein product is CASSFDLDSGYYEQYF.

CDR3 DNA sequence: TGTGCCAGCAGTCCAGCGGGAGTGATCCACGAGCAGTACTTC. The encoded protein is CASSPAGVIHEQYF. The chain uses TRBV25-1 and TRBJ2-7, with 8 positions matching TRBD2. The CDR3 runs to 14 residues. V was clipped by 5 bases and J by 5 bases; unmatched bases: 8. Germline CDR1 MGHDK, CDR2 SYGVNS.

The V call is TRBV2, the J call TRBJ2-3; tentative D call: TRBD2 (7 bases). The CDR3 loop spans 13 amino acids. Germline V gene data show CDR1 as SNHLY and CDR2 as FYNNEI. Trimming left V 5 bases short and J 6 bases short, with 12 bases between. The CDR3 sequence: CASSKGGGDTQYF. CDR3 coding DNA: TGTGCCAGCAGTAAAGGGGGAGGGGATACGCAGTATTTT.

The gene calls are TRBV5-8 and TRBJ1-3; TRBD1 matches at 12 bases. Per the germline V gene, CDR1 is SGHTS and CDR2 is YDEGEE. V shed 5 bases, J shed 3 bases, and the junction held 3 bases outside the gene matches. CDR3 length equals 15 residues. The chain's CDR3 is CASSRDRGLGNTIYF. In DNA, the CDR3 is TGTGCCAGCAGTCGGGACAGGGGGCTTGGAAACACCATATATTTT.

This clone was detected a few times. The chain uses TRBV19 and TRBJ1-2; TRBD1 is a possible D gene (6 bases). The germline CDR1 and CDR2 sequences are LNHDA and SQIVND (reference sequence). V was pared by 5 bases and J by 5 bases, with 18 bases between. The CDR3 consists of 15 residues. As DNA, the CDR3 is TGTGCCAGTAGTCTATCGGCGACAGGCCAATATGGCTACACCTTC. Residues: CASSLSATGQYGYTF.

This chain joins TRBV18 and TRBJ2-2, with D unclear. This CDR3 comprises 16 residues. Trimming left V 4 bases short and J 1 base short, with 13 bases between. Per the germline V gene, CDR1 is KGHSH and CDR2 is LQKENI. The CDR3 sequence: CASSQLQKRNTGELFF. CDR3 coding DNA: TGTGCCAGCTCACAGCTCCAAAAGAGGAACACCGGGGAGCTGTTTTTT.

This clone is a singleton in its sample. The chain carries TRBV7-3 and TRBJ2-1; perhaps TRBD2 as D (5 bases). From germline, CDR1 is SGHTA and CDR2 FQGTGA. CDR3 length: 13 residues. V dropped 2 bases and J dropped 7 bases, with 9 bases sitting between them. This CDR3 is CASSLQAVNEQFF. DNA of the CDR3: TGTGCCAGCAGCTTACAAGCGGTAAATGAGCAGTTCTTC.

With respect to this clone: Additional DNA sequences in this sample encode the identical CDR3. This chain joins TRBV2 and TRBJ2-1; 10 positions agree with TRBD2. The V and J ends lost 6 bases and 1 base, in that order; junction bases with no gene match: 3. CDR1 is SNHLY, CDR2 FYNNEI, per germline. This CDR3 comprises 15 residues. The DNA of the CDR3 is TGTGCCAGCAGCGAACTAGCGGGATCCTACAATGAGCAGTTCTTC. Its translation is CASSELAGSYNEQFF.

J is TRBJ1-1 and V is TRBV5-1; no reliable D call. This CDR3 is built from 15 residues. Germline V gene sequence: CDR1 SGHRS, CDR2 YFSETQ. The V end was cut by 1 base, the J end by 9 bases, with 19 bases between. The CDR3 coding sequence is TGCGCCAGCAGCTTGCCCGAAATTGGTGGAAGGAAAGCTTTCTTT. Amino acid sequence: CASSLPEIGGRKAFF.

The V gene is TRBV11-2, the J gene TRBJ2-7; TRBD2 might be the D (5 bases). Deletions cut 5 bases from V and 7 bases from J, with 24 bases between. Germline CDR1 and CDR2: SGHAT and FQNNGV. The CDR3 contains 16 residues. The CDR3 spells CASSPPGYGRLREQYF. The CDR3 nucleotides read TGTGCCAGCAGCCCTCCGGGGTATGGCCGTCTTCGGGAGCAGTACTTC.